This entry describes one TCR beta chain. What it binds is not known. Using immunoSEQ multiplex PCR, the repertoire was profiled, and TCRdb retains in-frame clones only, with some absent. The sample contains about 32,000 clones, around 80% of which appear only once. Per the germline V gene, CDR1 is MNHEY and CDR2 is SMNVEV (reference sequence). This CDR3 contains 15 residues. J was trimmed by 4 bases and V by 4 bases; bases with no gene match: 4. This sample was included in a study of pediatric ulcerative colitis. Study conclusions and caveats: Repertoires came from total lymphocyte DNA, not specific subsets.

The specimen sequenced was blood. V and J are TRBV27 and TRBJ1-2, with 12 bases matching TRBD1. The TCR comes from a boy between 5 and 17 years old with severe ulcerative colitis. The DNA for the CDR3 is TGTGCCAGCAGTTCGGGACAGGGGGCTAGCTATGGCTACACCTTC. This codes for CASSSGQGASYGYTF.